One and the same sample provided the 25 T cell receptor beta chains below, sequenced in a study of pediatric ulcerative colitis. The assay was immunoSEQ multiplex PCR, and TCRdb's table has in-frame clones only and misses some. In the table there are over 10,000 clones, roughly three quarters of which are singletons. Rectal tissue came from one to two pinch biopsies taken at colonoscopy. The sample taken for sequencing was gut tissue. The receptors stem from a boy younger than 18 who was a control in a study of pediatric ulcerative colitis.

J is TRBJ2-1 and V is TRBV11-2; the D is unclear. Trimming shortened V by 4 bases and J by 10 bases, and 8 bases separated the two germline ends. The CDR3 is made up of 11 amino acids. Per the germline V gene, CDR1 is SGHAT and CDR2 is FQNNGV. The CDR3 DNA is TGTGCCAGCAGCTCGATTATCGAGCAGTTCTTC. As protein: CASSSIIEQFF.

In its sample, this clone was seen once. This chain uses TRBV5-4 with TRBJ2-7, with D possibly being TRBD1 (6 bases). CDR1 SGHNT and CDR2 YYREEE come from the germline V gene (reference sequence). The ends were cut back, 4 bases at V and 4 bases at J, with 9 bases in the middle. This CDR3 contains 12 residues. The CDR3 nucleotides read TGTGCCAGCAGCCGTCAGGGGTACGAGCAGTACTTC. Translation: CASSRQGYEQYF.

This chain links TRBV7-2 with TRBJ1-1, with D unclear. CDR1 is SGHTA, CDR2 FQGNSA, per germline. V lost 5 bases and J 2 bases, leaving 9 bases between the germline ends. This CDR3 spans 13 amino acids. The CDR3 sequence: CASSGPRNTEAFF. The CDR3 DNA sequence: TGTGCCAGCAGCGGCCCTCGCAACACTGAAGCTTTCTTT.

The chain couples TRBV18 to TRBJ1-2, with 9 bases that match TRBD1. The CDR3 sequence is 14 residues long. Germline assignment: CDR1 KGHSH and CDR2 LQKENI. Trimming took 4 bases from V and 1 from J; bases not matched to a gene: 1. The CDR3 here is CASSRDRDNYGYTF. In nucleotides, the CDR3 is TGTGCCAGCTCACGGGACAGGGATAACTATGGCTACACCTTC. Filled out from reference TRBV18 and TRBJ1-2, the complete variable domain reads NAGVMQNPRHLVRRRGQEARLRCSPMKGHSHVYWYRQLPEEGLKFMVYLQKENIIDESGMPKERFSAEFPKEGPSILRIQQVVRGDSAAYFCASSRDRDNYGYTFGSGTRLTVV.

V and J are TRBV9 and TRBJ2-5; tentatively, D is TRBD2 (6 bases). CDR1 and CDR2 from the germline V gene are SGDLS and YYNGEE. Trimming took off 3 bases at V and 4 bases at J, with 13 bases between the two ends. This CDR3 is 14 amino acids long. The CDR3, as DNA: TGTGCCAGCAGCGACGGGAGTGCCCCAGAGACCCAGTACTTC. It specifies CASSDGSAPETQYF.

This chain uses TRBV6-4 with TRBJ2-7; 7 nucleotides align to TRBD2. The germline V gene has CDR1 MRHNA and CDR2 SNTAGT. This CDR3 has 17 residues. The trim removed 0 bases at V and 1 base at J, leaving 9 bases unmatched. The CDR3 sequence is CASSDSGGQGSSYEQYF. The CDR3, as DNA: TGTGCCAGCAGTGACTCGGGAGGGCAGGGCAGTTCCTACGAGCAGTACTTC.

The V and J genes are TRBV4-2 and TRBJ2-3; TRBD2 matches 14 bases. Trimming cost V 4 bases and J 6 bases; bases outside gene matches: 6. The CDR3 length is 16 residues. Germline values: CDR1 LGHNA, CDR2 YNFKEQ. The CDR3 DNA is TGTGCCAGCAGCCTGACTAGCGGGAGGGCCGGCGATACGCAGTATTTT. Residues: CASSLTSGRAGDTQYF.

This sequence joins TRBV30 and TRBJ1-5; D possibly corresponds to TRBD1 (6 bases). CDR1 and CDR2 (germline): GTSNPN, SVGIG (reference sequence). This CDR3 is 13 amino acids long. The V end was cut by 1 base, the J end by 5 bases, with 9 bases between. The CDR3, as DNA: TGTGCCTGGAGTGCTAGGGGGGATCAGCCCCAGCATTTT. Translating it yields CAWSARGDQPQHF.

The gene calls are TRBV7-6 and TRBJ2-7; TRBD1 agrees at 9 bases. With V trimmed by 5 bases and J by 0 bases, 8 bases remained unmatched. This CDR3 has 16 amino acids. From germline, CDR1 is SGHVS and CDR2 FNYEAQ. This CDR3 is CASSHGGQGSSYEQYF. In nucleotides, the CDR3 is TGTGCCAGCAGCCATGGGGGACAGGGCAGCTCCTACGAGCAGTACTTC.

V is TRBV4-3 and J is TRBJ2-5, with D perhaps TRBD2 (6 bases). Trimming took off 5 bases at V and 1 base at J, with 20 bases between the two ends. The germline CDR1 and CDR2 sequences are LGHNA and YSLEER. The CDR3 covers 17 residues. CDR3 region: CASSVAPAGIIQETQYF. CDR3 in DNA: TGCGCCAGCAGCGTCGCCCCGGCGGGGATAATCCAAGAGACCCAGTACTTC.

Here the CDR3 reads CASSPGQGSTDTQYF. The CDR3 DNA reads as TGTGCCAGCAGTCCCGGACAGGGAAGCACAGATACGCAGTATTTT. The chain is built from TRBV14 and TRBJ2-3; 8 bases match TRBD1. The CDR3 contains 15 residues. Trimming at V came to 6 bases and at J to 0 bases, leaving 5 bases not matched to a gene. Germline CDR1 SGHDN, CDR2 FVKESK.

V gene TRBV7-9 combines with J gene TRBJ1-1, with D uncertain. The V and J ends lost 8 bases and 2 bases respectively, with 12 bases between them. The CDR3 covers 13 residues. Germline CDR1 is SEHNR and CDR2 is FQNEAQ (reference sequence). CDR3 sequence (DNA): TGTGCCAGCGTCGAGGGTCTTAACACTGAAGCTTTCTTT. It codes for CASVEGLNTEAFF.

In this sample, this clone turned up a few times. The rearrangement joins TRBV7-2 to TRBJ2-3; D is unclear. Trimming removed 5 bases from V and 0 bases from J, with 9 bases in between. CDR1 and CDR2 (germline): SGHTA, FQGNSA. The CDR3 is made up of 14 amino acids. CDR3 bases: TGTGCCAGCAGCCCTATGTCCAGCACAGATACGCAGTATTTT. Its protein is CASSPMSSTDTQYF.

The chain combines TRBV18 with TRBJ1-5; the match to TRBD1 covers 9 bases. The trim removed 3 bases at V and 11 bases at J, leaving 5 bases unmatched. The CDR3 covers 13 residues. Germline V gene data show CDR1 as KGHSH and CDR2 as LQKENI. Here the CDR3 DNA reads TGTGCCAGCTCACCTCGCAGGGACAGGGCCCAGCATTTT. Translating gives CASSPRRDRAQHF.

This clone has a single count. The CDR3 reads CASSVFGQSNEQFF. DNA for the CDR3: TGTGCCAGCAGTGTCTTCGGACAGAGCAATGAGCAGTTCTTC. The V call is TRBV6-1, the J call TRBJ2-1, with D maybe TRBD1 (6 bases). The CDR3 spans 14 residues. The V gene's germline CDR1 is MNHNS and CDR2 SASEGT. The V end was cut by 4 bases, the J end by 6 bases, with 13 bases between.

This clone was found once. The chain uses TRBV21-1 and TRBJ2-6; the table's D gene call, TRBD2, was not cross checked with the DNA. TRBV21-1 is listed as a pseudogene. The CDR3 loop spans 15 amino acids. The CDR3: CAQERANSGANVLTF. CDR3 coding DNA: TGTGCCCAGGAGAGGGCCAACTCTGGGGCCAACGTCCTGACTTTC.

There are a few counts of this clone. The J gene is TRBJ1-3, the V gene TRBV6-6, with D maybe TRBD1 (5 bases). Germline CDR1 MNHNY, CDR2 SVGAGI (reference sequence). V was trimmed by 2 bases and J by 4 bases, leaving 15 bases between them. The CDR3 is made up of 16 amino acids. The CDR3 DNA reads TGTGCCAGCAGTTACGGGCGACAGAGAGACGGAAACACCATATATTTT. As protein: CASSYGRQRDGNTIYF.

The chain carries TRBV10-3 and TRBJ2-1; D is unresolved. V was pared by 2 bases and J by 7 bases, with 3 bases between. CDR1 is ENHRY, CDR2 SYGVKD, per germline. CDR3 size: 11 residues. DNA for the CDR3: TGTGCCATCAGTGAGGGGAATGAGCAGTTCTTC. Encoded protein: CAISEGNEQFF.

This chain uses TRBV5-6 with TRBJ2-3; D is perhaps TRBD1 (6 bases). With 0 bases removed from V and 4 bases from J, the gap between germline ends came to 12 bases. Looked up from germline, CDR1 is SGHDT and CDR2 is YYEEEE. The CDR3 is 15 residues long. The CDR3 DNA reads TGTGCCAGCAGCTTGGACAGACAGGTCCCAGATACGCAGTATTTT. This codes for CASSLDRQVPDTQYF.

This chain links TRBV6-1 with TRBJ2-1; TRBD2 matches at 10 bases. The ends lost 5 bases at V and 9 bases at J; junction bases unmatched: 4. This CDR3 region has 13 residues. Germline assignment: CDR1 MNHNS and CDR2 SASEGT. The CDR3 DNA reads TGTGCCAGCAGTAGCGGGAGGGCTGGTGAGCAGTTCTTC. Its protein is CASSSGRAGEQFF.

The V call is TRBV7-6, the J call TRBJ2-7; D unresolved. This CDR3 contains 14 residues. Germline-derived CDR1 and CDR2 are SGHVS and FNYEAQ. V was cut by 1 base and J by 0 bases, with 7 bases left in between. As DNA, the CDR3 is TGTGCCAGCAGCTTAGTATCCGGCTCCTACGAGCAGTACTTC. Its translation: CASSLVSGSYEQYF.

In DNA form, the CDR3 reads TGTGCCAGCAGCTCATGGGACAGGGCTGGAAACACCATATATTTT. It translates to CASSSWDRAGNTIYF. The chain joins TRBV7-8 to TRBJ1-3, with 9 bases that match TRBD1. Trimming removed 4 bases from V and 2 bases from J; junction bases left unmatched: 3. The CDR3 is 15 residues long. Germline V CDR1 and CDR2: SGHVS, FQNEAQ.

This chain uses TRBV19 with TRBJ1-1, with 10 bases fitting TRBD1. The CDR3 sequence is 12 residues long. Germline CDR1 is LNHDA and CDR2 is SQIVND (reference sequence). Trimming removed 8 bases from V and 5 bases from J; junction bases left unmatched: 2. The CDR3 nucleotides are TGTGCCAGTGGGGGACAGGGGACTGAAGCTTTCTTT. It codes for CASGGQGTEAFF. Using reference TRBV19 and TRBJ1-1 for the parts outside the CDR3, the full variable domain is DGGITQSPKYLFRKEGQNVTLSCEQNLNHDAMYWYRQDPGQGLRLIYYSQIVNDFQKGDIAEGYSVSREKKESFPLTVTSAQKNPTAFYLCASGGQGTEAFFGQGTRLTVV.

V usage is TRBV4-1 and J usage is TRBJ1-2; no definite D call. The CDR3 has 15 amino acids. V was clipped by 4 bases and J by 5 bases, with 17 bases between them. CDR1 is MGHRA, CDR2 YSYEKL, per germline. The CDR3 region is CASSRGPGRDYGYTF. CDR3 bases: TGCGCCAGCAGCCGAGGACCGGGGAGGGATTATGGCTACACCTTC.

The chain uses TRBV19 and TRBJ1-4; D ambiguous. V gave up 1 base and J gave up 7 bases, with 10 bases separating them. This CDR3 is 14 amino acids long. CDR1 LNHDA and CDR2 SQIVND come from the germline V gene (reference sequence). The DNA of the CDR3 is TGTGCCAGTAGTATAGGACTCCTGGGTGAAAAACTGTTTTTT. Protein product: CASSIGLLGEKLFF.